This record looks at one T cell receptor beta chain sequence and its context. At one of its ends the junction is not consistent with the germline gene, which may arise from a read error. Individual cDNA molecules received unique molecular identifiers. TCRdb ran MiXCR on the 5' RACE reads and lists one entry per CDR3 protein. The data contain fewer than 30,000 distinct CDR3 sequences, approximately 6.6% of them singletons. Germline assignment: CDR1 SNHLY and CDR2 FYNNEI. CDR3 length equals 15 residues. The data originate from a study of early T cells in non-severe SARS-CoV-2 infection. Study-wide background: Sequenced bulk RNA came from whole blood that was unsorted, and chains were unpaired.

The TCR sequence derives from an adult who was a healthcare worker with PCR-confirmed SARS-CoV-2 infection or an uninfected control (not recorded which). The sample in question was whole blood, obtained at baseline. The chain couples TRBV2 to TRBJ2-2, with TRBD1 matching 10 bases. CDR3 residues: CVSSIDRGRNGELFF. CDR3 bases: TGTGTCAGCAGTATAGACAGGGGGCGCAACGGGGAGCTGTTTTTT.